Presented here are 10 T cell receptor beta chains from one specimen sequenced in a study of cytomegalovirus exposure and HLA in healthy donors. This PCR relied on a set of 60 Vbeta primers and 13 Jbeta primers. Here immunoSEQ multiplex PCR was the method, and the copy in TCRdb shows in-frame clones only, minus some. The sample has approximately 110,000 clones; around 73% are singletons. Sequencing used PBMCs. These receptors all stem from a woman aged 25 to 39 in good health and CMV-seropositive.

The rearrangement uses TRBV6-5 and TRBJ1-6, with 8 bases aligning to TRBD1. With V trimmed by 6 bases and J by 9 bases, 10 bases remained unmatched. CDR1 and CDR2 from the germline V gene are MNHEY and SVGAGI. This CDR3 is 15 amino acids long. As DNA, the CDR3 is TGTGCCAGCAGACCGGACAGGGAGGGTGCTTCACCCCTCCACTTT. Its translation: CASRPDREGASPLHF.

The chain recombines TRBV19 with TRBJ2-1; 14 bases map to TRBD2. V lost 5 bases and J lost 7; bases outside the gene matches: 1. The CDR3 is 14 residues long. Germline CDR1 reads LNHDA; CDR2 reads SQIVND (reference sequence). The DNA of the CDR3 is TGTGCCAGTAGTCGGACTAGCGGGAGGAATGAGCAGTTCTTC. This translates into CASSRTSGRNEQFF.

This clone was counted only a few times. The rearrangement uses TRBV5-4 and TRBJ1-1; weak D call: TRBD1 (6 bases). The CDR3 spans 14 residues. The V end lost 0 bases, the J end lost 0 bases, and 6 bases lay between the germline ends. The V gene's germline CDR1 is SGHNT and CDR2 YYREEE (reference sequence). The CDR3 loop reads CASSLDRVNTEAFF. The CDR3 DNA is TGTGCCAGCAGCTTGGACAGGGTGAACACTGAAGCTTTCTTT.

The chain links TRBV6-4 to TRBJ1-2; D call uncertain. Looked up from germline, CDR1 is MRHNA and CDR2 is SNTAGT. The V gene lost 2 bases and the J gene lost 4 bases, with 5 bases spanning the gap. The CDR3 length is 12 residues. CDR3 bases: TGTGCCAGCAGTGACGGCTCCTATGGCTACACCTTC. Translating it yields CASSDGSYGYTF.

The CDR3 is CASSLTGGAPLNTEAFF. The CDR3 nucleotides are TGTGCCAGCAGCTTAACAGGGGGAGCACCATTGAACACTGAAGCTTTCTTT. The chain recombines TRBV7-9 with TRBJ1-1; 8 bases line up with TRBD1. The CDR3 loop spans 17 amino acids. Germline V lookup: CDR1 SEHNR, CDR2 FQNEAQ (reference sequence). After removal of 2 bases from V and 0 bases from J, the junction contained 8 bases not matched to a gene.

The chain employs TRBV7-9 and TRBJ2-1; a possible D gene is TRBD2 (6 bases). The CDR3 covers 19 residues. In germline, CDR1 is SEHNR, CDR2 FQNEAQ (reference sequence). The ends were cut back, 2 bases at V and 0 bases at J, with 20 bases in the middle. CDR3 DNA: TGTGCCAGCAGCTTACGTTCCCTTACCGGGAGAAGCTCCTACAATGAGCAGTTCTTC. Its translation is CASSLRSLTGRSSYNEQFF.

The DNA of the CDR3 is TGTGCCAGCAGCTTGGGGCAGGGGACCTATGGCTACACCTTC. This sequence encodes CASSLGQGTYGYTF. V and J are TRBV5-5 and TRBJ1-2, with a weak D call TRBD1 (6 bases). Trimming removed 0 bases at V and 4 bases at J, with 10 bases between. CDR3 size: 14 residues. CDR1 and CDR2 (germline): SGHKS, YYEKEE (reference sequence).

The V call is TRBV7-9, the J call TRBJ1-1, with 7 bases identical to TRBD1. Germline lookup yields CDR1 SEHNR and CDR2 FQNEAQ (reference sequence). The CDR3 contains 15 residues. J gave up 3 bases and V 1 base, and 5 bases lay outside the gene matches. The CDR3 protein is CASSLGTGRDTEAFF. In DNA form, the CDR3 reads TGTGCCAGCAGCTTAGGGACAGGTCGTGACACTGAAGCTTTCTTT. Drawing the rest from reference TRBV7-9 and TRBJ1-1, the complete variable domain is DTGVSQNPRHKITKRGQNVTFRCDPISEHNRLYWYRQTLGQGPEFLTYFQNEAQLEKSRLLSDRFSAERPKGSFSTLEIQRTEQGDSAMYLCASSLGTGRDTEAFFGQGTRLTVV.

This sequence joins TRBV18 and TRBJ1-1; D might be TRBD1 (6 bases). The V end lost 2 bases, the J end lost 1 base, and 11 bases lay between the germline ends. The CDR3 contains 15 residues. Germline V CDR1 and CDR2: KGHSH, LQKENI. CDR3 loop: CASSPLGQTNTEAFF. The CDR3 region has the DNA TGTGCCAGCTCACCATTGGGACAAACGAACACTGAAGCTTTCTTT.

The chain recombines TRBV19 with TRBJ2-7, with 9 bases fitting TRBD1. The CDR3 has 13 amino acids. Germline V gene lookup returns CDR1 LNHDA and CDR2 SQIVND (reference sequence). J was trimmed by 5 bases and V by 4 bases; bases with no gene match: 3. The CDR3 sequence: CASSTRTGDEQYF. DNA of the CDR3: TGTGCCAGTAGTACCCGGACAGGGGACGAGCAGTACTTC.